A selection of T cell receptor beta chains follows, all from one sample in a study of Ad26.COV2.S vaccination and SARS-CoV-2 variants. Using immunoSEQ multiplex PCR, the repertoire was profiled, and TCRdb retains in-frame clones only, with some absent. The data hold 440,000 or so clones, with 90% observed a single time. The sample here was peripheral blood, taken in a trial of Ad26.COV2.S vaccine versus placebo. The source is a person between 18 and 65 years old who received the Ad26.COV2.S COVID-19 vaccine or a placebo. Each CDR3 is given with its conserved first and last residue. The order of the fields is D gene, J gene, clone size, V gene, CDR3 DNA, CDR3 protein. The D gene is left open where the match is weak. Some rows mark clone size as missing; the rest say once, few, many or name a class of expanded clone.

.	TRBJ1-5	few	TRBV28	TGTGCCAGCAGAACAAGCAATCAGCCCCAGCATTTT	CASRTSNQPQHF
.	TRBJ2-3	once	TRBV6-2/TRBV6-3	TGTGCCAGCAGTTTGGGGCTGGCTACGCAGTATTTT	CASSLGLATQYF
.	TRBJ2-3	.	TRBV19	TGTGCCAGTAGTATTAGCCGGTCGGATACGCAGTATTTT	CASSISRSDTQYF
.	TRBJ2-1	.	TRBV9	TGTGCCAGCAGCGTAGAAGGGGAAAGCTCCTACAATGAGCAGTTCTTC	CASSVEGESSYNEQFF
.	TRBJ1-3	.	TRBV6-2/TRBV6-3	TGTGCCAGCAGTTCCCAGTGGGATGGAAACACCATATATTTT	CASSSQWDGNTIYF
.	TRBJ2-7	once	TRBV4-2	TGTGCCAGCAGCCAGCGGGACTCCTACGAGCAGTACTTC	CASSQRDSYEQYF
.	TRBJ1-2	.	TRBV5-6	TGTGCCAGCAGCCCGCAGGGGCTCTATGGCTACACCTTC	CASSPQGLYGYTF
.	TRBJ2-2	.	TRBV6-6	TGTGCCAGCAGTTACCGGGGTGAGAACACCGGGGAGCTGTTTTTT	CASSYRGENTGELFF
.	TRBJ1-1	.	TRBV7-9	TGTGCCAGCAGCGGGATGGACCATCCCAGGGGTGAAGCTTTCTTT	CASSGMDHPRGEAFF
.	TRBJ2-7	.	TRBV6-2/TRBV6-3	TGTGCCAGCAGTCCGCCAGGCCTTTACGAGCAGTACTTC	CASSPPGLYEQYF
.	TRBJ2-1	.	TRBV11-2	TGTGCCAGCAGCCCCCGGGACTATGAGCAGTTCTTC	CASSPRDYEQFF
TRBD1	TRBJ1-2	.	TRBV11-1	TGTGCCAGCAGCCCGGGACAGGCGGAATATGGCTACACCTTC	CASSPGQAEYGYTF
.	TRBJ2-1	once	TRBV11-2	TGTGCCAGCAGCTTAGATCGGGTATCCCAGGGGTGGAATGAGCAGTTCTTC	CASSLDRVSQGWNEQFF
TRBD1	TRBJ1-2	.	TRBV5-4	TGTGCCAGCAGCTTGCAGGGGGCTGGTGGCTACACCTTC	CASSLQGAGGYTF
.	TRBJ1-2	once	TRBV7-9	TGTGCCAGCAGCTTAGGTAGCCAGAATAACTATGGCTACACCTTC	CASSLGSQNNYGYTF
.	TRBJ2-7	.	TRBV7-2	TGTGCCAGCAGCTTAGTTGCGGACTCCTACGAGCAGTACTTC	CASSLVADSYEQYF
.	TRBJ2-7	.	TRBV18	TGTGCCAGCTCACCAAGTACAGACACCTACGAGCAGTACTTC	CASSPSTDTYEQYF